Listed below are T cell receptor beta chains from one sample, sequenced in a study of blood T cell repertoires in COVID-19. Profiled with immunoSEQ multiplex PCR; TCRdb holds only in-frame clones, not every one. The repertoire consists of roughly 220,000 clones, with about 91% occurring once and the leading ten covering under 15%. The material sequenced was PBMCs or T cells enriched from blood (not recorded which). The receptors come from a woman aged 45-65 years with acute COVID-19. Each CDR3 is given with its conserved first and last residue. D genes are given only for firm matches. Rows give clone size only sometimes, using once, few, many, or a class for an expanded clone.

cdr3_aa cdr3_nt j_call clone_size v_call d_call
CASKEDGSSYNEQFF TGCGCCAGCAAAGAAGACGGGAGTTCCTACAATGAGCAGTTCTTC TRBJ2-1 NA TRBV5-1 NA
CASSLQALYGYTF TGTGCCAGCAGTCTCCAGGCCCTCTATGGCTACACCTTC TRBJ1-2 NA TRBV12-3/TRBV12-4 NA
CASSPPGSEKLFF TGCGCCAGCAGCCCCCCGGGGTCTGAAAAACTGTTTTTT TRBJ1-4 few TRBV5-1 NA
CASSLVAASSYNEQFF TGTGCCAGCAGCTTAGTGGCGGCGAGCTCCTACAATGAGCAGTTCTTC TRBJ2-1 NA TRBV7-3 NA
CASRPKSTIAKNIQYF TGTGCCAGTAGGCCAAAGAGTACGATAGCCAAAAACATTCAGTACTTC TRBJ2-4 NA TRBV19 NA
CASSSPGLNQPQHF TGTGCCAGCAGTTCGCCGGGTCTCAATCAGCCCCAGCATTTT TRBJ1-5 NA TRBV27 NA
CASSLSMGSNYGYTF TGTGCCAGCAGTTTATCGATGGGCAGTAACTATGGCTACACCTTC TRBJ1-2 NA TRBV27 NA
CASSMAGANEKLFF TGTGCCAGTAGTATGGCAGGCGCAAATGAAAAACTGTTTTTT TRBJ1-4 NA TRBV19 NA
CASRETAYMNTEAFF TGCGCCAGCAGAGAGACAGCCTACATGAACACTGAAGCTTTCTTT TRBJ1-1 NA TRBV4-3 NA
CASSATTVGGYGYTF TGTGCCAGCAGCGCCACGACAGTGGGTGGCTATGGCTACACCTTC TRBJ1-2 NA TRBV7-9 NA
CASTFGGTGNTIYF TGTGCCAGCACCTTCGGGGGGACTGGAAACACCATATATTTT TRBJ1-3 NA TRBV7-9 NA
CASSLTTDRASSFF TGTGCCAGCAGCTTAACCACTGACAGGGCGAGTTCTTTCTTT TRBJ1-1 NA TRBV7-2 TRBD1
CASSVAYNEQFF TGTGCCAGCAGTGTCGCCTACAATGAGCAGTTCTTC TRBJ2-1 NA TRBV25-1 NA
CASTKGQGYNEQFF TGTGCCAGCACAAAGGGACAGGGTTACAATGAGCAGTTCTTC TRBJ2-1 NA TRBV7-9 TRBD1
CASSLGGAETGELFF TGCGCCAGCAGCTTAGGGGGCGCAGAAACCGGGGAGCTGTTTTTT TRBJ2-2 NA TRBV5-1 TRBD1
CASSPPAGGYYEQFF TGTGCCAGCAGCCCCCCGGCGGGCGGGTACTATGAGCAGTTCTTC TRBJ2-1 NA TRBV3-1/TRBV3-2 NA
CASSLVTGNTEAFF TGCGCCAGCAGCTTGGTTACAGGGAACACTGAAGCTTTCTTT TRBJ1-1 NA TRBV5-1 NA
CATSDPRVSPSNQPQHF TGTGCCACCAGTGACCCGAGGGTCTCACCTAGCAATCAGCCCCAGCATTTT TRBJ1-5 NA TRBV24-1 NA
CASSHNYGYTF TGTGCCAGCAGTCATAACTATGGCTACACCTTC TRBJ1-2 NA TRBV2 NA
CASSPHWTGTDTQYF TGTGCCAGCAGTCCACACTGGACAGGTACAGATACGCAGTATTTT TRBJ2-3 NA TRBV27 TRBD1
CSVGVGTNQPQHF TGCAGCGTTGGAGTGGGGACAAATCAGCCCCAGCATTTT TRBJ1-5 NA TRBV29-1 NA
CASSLFRGGEAFF TGTGCCAGCAGCTTATTCAGGGGTGGTGAAGCTTTCTTT TRBJ1-1 NA TRBV7-2 NA
CASSFLGGSPLHF TGTGCCAGCAGTTTCCTAGGAGGGTCACCCCTCCACTTT TRBJ1-6 NA TRBV12-3/TRBV12-4 NA
CASSPQGTEAFF TGTGCCAGCAGTCCTCAGGGGACTGAAGCTTTCTTT TRBJ1-1 NA TRBV12-3/TRBV12-4 NA